Listed here are 20 T cell receptor beta chains from one sample, sequenced in a study of T cells of healthy individuals. TCRdb passed the 5' RACE reads through MiXCR, listing each CDR3 protein once. The table includes about 96,000 distinct CDR3 sequences, approximately 15% detected once. The source is a human donor in good health.

This clonotype was recorded at least ten times. The chain couples TRBV29-1 to TRBJ1-3; D gene ambiguous. With 4 bases removed from V and 4 bases from J, the gap between germline ends came to 5 bases. Germline V CDR1 and CDR2: SQVTM, ANQGSEA. This CDR3 region has 11 residues. The CDR3 loop reads CSVVGGNTIYF. In nucleotides, the CDR3 is TGCAGCGTTGTAGGGGGAAACACCATATATTTT. Full variable domain (outside the CDR3, taken from reference TRBV29-1 and TRBJ1-3): SAVISQKPSRDICQRGTSLTIQCQVDSQVTMMFWYRQQPGQSLTLIATANQGSEATYESGFVIDKFPISRPNLTFSTLTVSNMSPEDSSIYLCSVVGGNTIYFGEGSWLTVV.

The genes are TRBV7-9 and TRBJ1-1; D is ambiguous. Germline-derived CDR1 and CDR2 are SEHNR and FQNEAQ (reference sequence). V was shortened by 3 bases and J by 4 bases, with 9 bases between the two germline ends. CDR3 size: 13 residues. The CDR3, as DNA: TGTGCCAGCAGCTTCGGAGGGCTCACTGAAGCTTTCTTT. This encodes CASSFGGLTEAFF.

This clonotype was seen many times. The CDR3 protein is CASSGGGFWFTEAFF. The DNA of the CDR3 is TGTGCCAGCAGTGGAGGGGGCTTCTGGTTCACTGAAGCTTTCTTT. The V gene is TRBV2, the J gene TRBJ1-1, with 7 bases aligning to TRBD1. V dropped 4 bases and J dropped 4; count of bases not matched to a gene: 9. This CDR3 has 15 residues. CDR1 SNHLY and CDR2 FYNNEI come from the germline V gene.

V is TRBV4-3 and J is TRBJ2-3; D unclear. The CDR3 has 11 amino acids. From germline, CDR1 is LGHNA and CDR2 YSLEER. The V and J ends lost 1 base and 6 bases respectively, with 2 bases between them. In DNA, the CDR3 is TGCGCCAGCAGCCAAGGGGATACGCAGTATTTT. Translated: CASSQGDTQYF.

This clonotype was observed a handful of times. V gene TRBV7-9 combines with J gene TRBJ2-1; maybe TRBD2 (6 bases). Germline lookup yields CDR1 SEHNR and CDR2 FQNEAQ (reference sequence). This CDR3 has 17 residues. Between the trimmed V and J ends, which lost 5 bases and 4 bases, there was a span of 21 bases. As DNA, the CDR3 is TGTGCCAGCAGCACCCGGACTACCCAGCCTCCTTACAATGAGCAGTTCTTC. This sequence encodes CASSTRTTQPPYNEQFF.

The chain links TRBV5-1 to TRBJ2-5; D not resolved. The CDR3 totals 15 residues. Germline assignment: CDR1 SGHRS and CDR2 YFSETQ. V lost 3 bases and J 1 base, leaving 13 bases between the germline ends. The CDR3 nucleotides are TGCGCCAGCAGCTACCCAAGGTCAGGCCAAGAGACCCAGTACTTC. Its protein is CASSYPRSGQETQYF.

This clonotype was seen repeatedly, ten times or more. V and J are TRBV27 and TRBJ2-2, with a weak D call TRBD1 (5 bases). Trimming pared 3 bases from V and 2 bases from J, leaving 7 bases between. The CDR3 has 14 residues. Germline V lookup: CDR1 MNHEY, CDR2 SMNVEV (reference sequence). CDR3 bases: TGTGCCAGCAGTTTTTGGGGCAACACCGGGGAGCTGTTTTTT. Translating gives CASSFWGNTGELFF.

This clonotype was observed many times. The chain joins TRBV19 to TRBJ2-1, with 8 bases identical to TRBD2. V lost 7 bases, J lost 7 bases, and 9 bases stayed unmatched. The CDR3 spans 14 residues. The germline V gene has CDR1 LNHDA and CDR2 SQIVND (reference sequence). The CDR3 is CASKRREVSNEQFF. Here the CDR3 DNA reads TGTGCCAGTAAACGGCGGGAGGTTAGTAATGAGCAGTTCTTC.

This clonotype was recorded many times. This sequence joins TRBV6-1 and TRBJ2-7, with 8 bases identical to TRBD1. Per the germline V gene, CDR1 is MNHNS and CDR2 is SASEGT. Trimming removed 4 bases from V and 4 bases from J; junction bases left unmatched: 6. CDR3 size: 14 residues. CDR3: CASSARTGRYEQYF. Written as DNA, the CDR3 is TGTGCCAGCAGTGCCCGGACAGGGCGGTACGAGCAGTACTTC.

This clonotype was detected only a few times. This chain joins TRBV5-1 and TRBJ2-1; TRBD2 matches at 7 bases. CDR3 length equals 15 residues. V gave up 4 bases and J gave up 10 bases; unmatched junction bases: 14. Germline V gene data show CDR1 as SGHRS and CDR2 as YFSETQ. CDR3 loop: CASSPSGSWEGEQFF. The DNA for the CDR3 is TGCGCCAGCAGCCCCTCGGGGTCCTGGGAGGGGGAGCAGTTCTTC. The variable domain in full, with the rest retrieved from reference TRBV5-1 and TRBJ2-1, is KAGVTQTPRYLIKTRGQQVTLSCSPISGHRSVSWYQQTPGQGLQFLFEYFSETQRNKGNFPGRFSGRQFSNSRSEMNVSTLELGDSALYLCASSPSGSWEGEQFFGPGTRLTVL.

As DNA, the CDR3 is TGTGCCAGCAGCCAAGATATGGCGGGTGAGGTAGATACGCAGTATTTT. Translated: CASSQDMAGEVDTQYF. The chain joins TRBV4-2 to TRBJ2-3; TRBD2 is a possible D gene (5 bases). V dropped 0 bases and J dropped 5 bases, with 15 bases sitting between them. CDR3 length: 16 amino acids. From germline, CDR1 is LGHNA and CDR2 YNFKEQ.

This chain links TRBV20-1 with TRBJ2-1; 13 positions agree with TRBD2. CDR3 length: 16 residues. V lost 6 bases and J lost 6; bases outside the gene matches: 11. The germline V gene encodes CDR1 DFQATT and CDR2 SNEGSKA (reference sequence). CDR3 sequence (DNA): TGCAGTGCGACGGGACTAGCGGGGATAGTAGGCAATGAGCAGTTCTTC. Protein: CSATGLAGIVGNEQFF.

This clonotype was seen repeatedly, ten times or more. The V gene is TRBV28, the J gene TRBJ2-1; 7 positions agree with TRBD2. Trimming cost V 3 bases and J 0 bases; bases outside gene matches: 11. The CDR3 is made up of 18 amino acids. Per germline, CDR1 MDHEN and CDR2 SYDVKM. The CDR3 sequence is CASSFWGGVKASYNEQFF. For the CDR3, the DNA is TGTGCCAGCAGTTTTTGGGGGGGGGTAAAGGCCTCCTACAATGAGCAGTTCTTC.

The J gene is TRBJ1-6, the V gene TRBV4-3; the D gene is possibly TRBD1 (5 bases). Germline V lookup: CDR1 LGHNA, CDR2 YSLEER. Trimming shortened V by 0 bases and J by 5 bases, and 20 bases separated the two germline ends. The CDR3 consists of 19 residues. The CDR3 spells CASSQDWSMGTGNNSPLHF. The CDR3 DNA is TGCGCCAGCAGCCAAGATTGGTCGATGGGGACGGGGAATAATTCACCCCTCCACTTT.

The chain has TRBV5-1 and TRBJ1-1; no clear D. The CDR3 has 13 amino acids. Germline lookup yields CDR1 SGHRS and CDR2 YFSETQ. V shed 7 bases and J shed 2 bases, with 12 bases lying between them. The CDR3: CASHSHQNTEAFF. The CDR3 coding sequence is TGCGCCAGCCATTCACACCAAAACACTGAAGCTTTCTTT.

This clonotype was observed many times. The chain carries TRBV5-4 and TRBJ2-2; no reliable D call. The germline CDR1 and CDR2 sequences are SGHNT and YYREEE (reference sequence). The CDR3 has 16 amino acids. V was shortened by 0 bases and J by 5 bases, with 14 bases between the two germline ends. This CDR3 is CASSLESPLRTGELFF. CDR3 nucleotide sequence: TGTGCCAGCAGCTTGGAGAGTCCCCTGCGAACCGGGGAGCTGTTTTTT.

The sample holds a few counts of this clonotype. This chain uses TRBV20-1 with TRBJ2-5; maybe TRBD2 (6 bases). Between the trimmed V and J ends, which lost 5 bases and 5 bases, there was a span of 18 bases. CDR1 is DFQATT, CDR2 SNEGSKA, per germline (reference sequence). CDR3 length equals 14 residues. CDR3 amino acids: CSALAGPRGETQYF. The CDR3 DNA sequence: TGCAGTGCTCTTGCGGGACCCCGAGGGGAGACCCAGTACTTC.

The DNA for the CDR3 is TGTGCCAGCAGCTCCCAAGACAGGGTTGGCGGGGAGCTGTTTTTT. Translation: CASSSQDRVGGELFF. This chain connects TRBV7-2 to TRBJ2-2; 7 nucleotides match TRBD1. Germline V gives CDR1 SGHTA, CDR2 FQGNSA. The CDR3 spans 15 residues. The V gene end was trimmed by 4 bases and the J gene end by 7 bases; junction bases not matched to a gene: 9.

In its sample, this clonotype was seen a few times. Written as DNA, the CDR3 is TGCGCCAGCAGCACCCTCCCCGGGACTAGCGGGGGCCTTTACAATGAGCAGTTCTTC. Encoded protein: CASSTLPGTSGGLYNEQFF. The rearrangement uses TRBV4-1 and TRBJ2-1; 14 bases are a match to TRBD2. V lost 5 bases, J lost 4 bases, and 13 bases stayed unmatched. This CDR3 is 19 amino acids long. CDR1 is MGHRA and CDR2 is YSYEKL in the germline V gene.

This chain uses TRBV5-1 with TRBJ1-6, with 9 nucleotides matching TRBD1. V dropped 1 base and J dropped 8; count of bases not matched to a gene: 7. The CDR3 extends over 16 amino acids. CDR1 and CDR2 from the germline V gene are SGHRS and YFSETQ. The CDR3 DNA is TGCGCCAGCAGCTTGACGACAGGGGGTGCAGATTCACCCCTCCACTTT. It codes for CASSLTTGGADSPLHF. The full variable domain, in which reference TRBV5-1 and TRBJ1-6 provide the parts outside the CDR3, is KAGVTQTPRYLIKTRGQQVTLSCSPISGHRSVSWYQQTPGQGLQFLFEYFSETQRNKGNFPGRFSGRQFSNSRSEMNVSTLELGDSALYLCASSLTTGGADSPLHFGNGTRLTVT.